This T cell receptor (beta chain) was captured in a study of T cells after yellow fever vaccination. The V gene's germline CDR1 is MGHDK and CDR2 SYGVNS. V shed 8 bases and J 3 bases; nucleotides not matched to a gene: 6. The CDR3 runs to 15 residues. Study-wide results and caveats: Researchers noted that a small share of clonotypes showed up in both CD4 and CD8 compartments. The booster response re-showed most primary clones: around 97% CD4, more than 70% CD8. Bulk-population clonotypes that are abundant could appear as contaminants in FACS-sorted repertoires.

TCRdb processed the 5' RACE reads anew with MiXCR; each CDR3 protein has one entry. The repertoire includes about 120,000 distinct CDR3 sequences, approximately 9% of them detected once, and 30% to 50% sits in the top ten. This clonotype occurred many times. As yet, its antigen is unknown. This material consisted of CD8+ T cells sorted from PBMCs, taken on the day of the yellow fever booster vaccination. The chain is built from TRBV25-1 and TRBJ2-2; 10 nucleotides line up with TRBD1. The clonotype originates from a man between 18 and 29 years old who received the YFV17D yellow fever vaccine. DNA for the CDR3: TGTGCCAGCGCAGCCGGGACAGGGGACACCGGGGAGCTGTTTTTT. Its translation is CASAAGTGDTGELFF.